This T cell receptor beta chain was documented in a study of blood T cell repertoires in COVID-19. About the research overall: Sites across the United States, Italy and Spain contributed samples from acute and convalescent COVID-19. Sample material is recorded as cDNA or gDNA derived from T cells, B-cell-depleted T cells, or PBMCs.

Germline assignment: CDR1 SEHNR and CDR2 FQNEAQ (reference sequence). This CDR3 has 16 residues. Deletions cut 0 bases from V and 7 bases from J, with 13 bases between. Per the original methods: Reference gene primers were amplified, and this amplification served to estimate nucleated cell counts. Produced via immunoSEQ multiplex PCR; TCRdb's table is partial and in-frame only. Clone size and the V and J calls come from that table; the DNA yielded D and trimming. The profile shows approximately 190,000 clones, 80% to 85% of them singletons. V is TRBV7-9 and J is TRBJ1-6; D gene unclear. Sequencing was carried out using peripheral blood. The receptor's source is a human donor in a cohort sampled during active COVID-19. The chain's CDR3 is CASSLAGGVYNSPLHF. CDR3 nucleotides: TGTGCCAGCAGCTTAGCAGGCGGCGTTTACAATTCACCCCTCCACTTT. The variable domain in full, with the rest retrieved from reference TRBV7-9 and TRBJ1-6, is DTGVSQNPRHKITKRGQNVTFRCDPISEHNRLYWYRQTLGQGPEFLTYFQNEAQLEKSRLLSDRFSAERPKGSFSTLEIQRTEQGDSAMYLCASSLAGGVYNSPLHFGNGTRLTVT.